The T cell receptor (beta chain) under discussion was sequenced for a study of control samples from healthy donors and cancer patients. Clones were read by immunoSEQ multiplex PCR, and TCRdb kept only the in-frame ones, dropping some. The sample consists of over 100,000 clones, around nine tenths of them appearing once. Looked up from germline, CDR1 is GTSNPN and CDR2 is SVGIG (reference sequence). CDR3 size: 13 residues. Trimming cost V 4 bases and J 6 bases; bases outside gene matches: 8. This chain links TRBV30 with TRBJ1-2; 7 positions agree with TRBD1. Sequencing was carried out using blood. The origin of this receptor is a man between 18 and 35 years old in good health. The DNA of the CDR3 is TGTGCCTGGAAAGGACAGGCGACTAATGGCTACACCTTC. Encoded protein: CAWKGQATNGYTF.